A selection of T cell receptor beta chains follows, all from one sample in a study of blood T cells in healthy people across ages. TCRdb called the 5' RACE reads again in MiXCR, with one record for every CDR3 protein. The table has roughly 2 million distinct CDR3 sequences, 49% seen once; the top ten hold roughly 2%. The sequenced sample was blood. The receptor source for this set is a middle-aged woman in good health. Each CDR3 is given with its conserved first and last residue. A D gene is named only where the DNA matches it firmly. Expanded clones are given a class, and other clones once, few, many or no size at all.

d_call | clone_size | j_call | v_call | cdr3_nt | cdr3_aa
NA | few | TRBJ2-7 | TRBV7-2 | TGTGCCAGCAGCTTAATCGGACTCACCGAACACGAGCAGTACTTC | CASSLIGLTEHEQYF
NA | many | TRBJ2-5 | TRBV6-1 | TGTGCCAGCAGTCCGGGGGCTCGAGAGACCCAGTACTTC | CASSPGARETQYF
NA | NA | TRBJ2-1 | TRBV28 | TGTGCCAGCCGGGCAGCTTACAATGAGCAGTTCTTC | CASRAAYNEQFF
TRBD1 | NA | TRBJ1-6 | TRBV20-1 | TGCAGTGCTAGTCTCGTCTGGACAGGGAGCCGCAATTCACCCCTCCACTTT | CSASLVWTGSRNSPLHF
NA | NA | TRBJ2-1 | TRBV6-2/TRBV6-3 | TGTGCCAGCAGTCCCCGCGACCTGGCAGCCGGCTCCTACAATGAGCAGTTCTTC | CASSPRDLAAGSYNEQFF
TRBD2 | NA | TRBJ2-1 | TRBV4-2 | TGTGCCAGCAGCCAATCGACTAGCGGGGGCCTCAGCTCCTACAATGAGCAGTTCTTC | CASSQSTSGGLSSYNEQFF
TRBD2 | NA | TRBJ2-3 | TRBV12-3/TRBV12-4 | TGTGCCAGCAGGCCTAGCGGGGGCAAGAAAGATACGCAGTATTTT | CASRPSGGKKDTQYF
NA | few | TRBJ2-4 | TRBV6-2/TRBV6-3 | TGTGCCAGCGGTGCGGGACGGCTAAACATTCAGTACTTC | CASGAGRLNIQYF
NA | NA | TRBJ2-5 | TRBV2 | TGTGCCAGCTCTACCGAAATTCAGACCCAGTACTTC | CASSTEIQTQYF
TRBD1 | once | TRBJ1-1 | TRBV7-2 | TGTACCAGCAGCTTAGTAGGGACAGGGAACACTGAAGCTTTCTTT | CTSSLVGTGNTEAFF
NA | NA | TRBJ2-1 | TRBV3-1 | TGTGCCAGCAGCCCACCCGGGGCAGCGGCCAATGAGCAGTTCTTC | CASSPPGAAANEQFF
NA | NA | TRBJ2-3 | TRBV6-1 | TGTGCCAGCAGACCCCAACTTGCTACCCAGACGGGCACAGATACGCAGTATTTT | CASRPQLATQTGTDTQYF
NA | NA | TRBJ1-1 | TRBV24-1 | TGTGCCACCAGTGAATCGGGGATAAACACTGAAGCTTTCTTT | CATSESGINTEAFF
TRBD2 | NA | TRBJ2-5 | TRBV7-6 | TGTGCCAGCAGCTTAAACTCCGGGACTAGCGTTCTGGAGACCCAGTACTTC | CASSLNSGTSVLETQYF
NA | NA | TRBJ2-7 | TRBV20-1 | TGCAGTGCTAGAGACGGACTACCTCCCTACGAGCAGTACTTC | CSARDGLPPYEQYF
NA | NA | TRBJ2-1 | TRBV7-3 | TGTGCCAGCGGTGTATGGGGCGATGAGCAGTTCTTC | CASGVWGDEQFF
NA | few | TRBJ1-5 | TRBV6-1 | TGTGCCAGCAGTCGACAAGATAGCAATCAGCCCCAGCATTTT | CASSRQDSNQPQHF
TRBD2 | NA | TRBJ2-1 | TRBV3-1 | TGTGCCAGCAGCCAGGATCCCCTAGCGGGGGTGGAGCAGTTCTTC | CASSQDPLAGVEQFF
NA | few | TRBJ1-2 | TRBV20-1 | TGCAGTGCTAGTTTTCGGCAGAACTATGGCTACACCTTC | CSASFRQNYGYTF
NA | NA | TRBJ1-2 | TRBV21-1 | TGTGCCAGCAGCACGCGTAGGAGACAGCCGATTTATGGCTACACCTTC | CASSTRRRQPIYGYTF
NA | NA | TRBJ1-2 | TRBV4-1 | TGCGCCAGCAGCCAAAACATACCCGGGATATCCTCTAACTATGGCTACACCTTC | CASSQNIPGISSNYGYTF
TRBD1 | once | TRBJ2-6 | TRBV27 | TGTGCCAGCGGACCCGGGACAGGGAGGTCTGGGGCCAACGTCCTGACTTTC | CASGPGTGRSGANVLTF
NA | NA | TRBJ2-3 | TRBV18 | TGTGCCAGCTCTCCCGGGAGCCTCCCCGATACGCAGTATTTT | CASSPGSLPDTQYF
TRBD1 | NA | TRBJ1-2 | TRBV29-1 | TGCAGCGTTGTTTTACAGGGGGCCTATGGCTACACCTTC | CSVVLQGAYGYTF
NA | few | TRBJ2-1 | TRBV21-1 | TGTGCCAGCAGCAAAGACAGCCGCCTCAGCTCCTACAATGAGCAGTTCTTC | CASSKDSRLSSYNEQFF
NA | NA | TRBJ1-4 | TRBV7-2 | TGTGCCAGCAGCTTCACGACAACAACTAATGAAAAACTGTTTTTT | CASSFTTTTNEKLFF
NA | NA | TRBJ2-4 | TRBV6-2/TRBV6-3 | TGTGCCAGCAGTTACGCCAAAAACATTCAGTACTTC | CASSYAKNIQYF
NA | NA | TRBJ2-1 | TRBV5-1 | TGCGCCAGCAGTAAGTCCAATGTTGAGCAGTTCTTC | CASSKSNVEQFF
NA | NA | TRBJ1-2 | TRBV3-1 | TGTGCCAGCAGCCAAAGAAACAGGGAGCCCTATGGCTACACCTTC | CASSQRNREPYGYTF
NA | NA | TRBJ2-5 | TRBV9 | TGTGCCAGCAGCGGAGAACAGGGTTCTGAGACCCAGTACTTC | CASSGEQGSETQYF
TRBD2 | NA | TRBJ2-1 | TRBV7-9 | TGTGCCAGCAGCTTAGGTAGCGGGGGGCCCCCCTACAATGAGCAGTTCTTC | CASSLGSGGPPYNEQFF
NA | NA | TRBJ2-1 | TRBV20-1 | TGCAGTGCACCGGACGGCCTTTCCTACAATGAGCAGTTCTTC | CSAPDGLSYNEQFF
NA | NA | TRBJ2-3 | TRBV7-9 | TGTGCCAGCAGCTCTGTTGCCTGGCTAGCATCAGATACGCAGTATTTT | CASSSVAWLASDTQYF
NA | once | TRBJ1-5 | TRBV20-1 | TGCAGTGCCCTCAGTCCCCAGGGTGATCAGCCCCAGCATTTT | CSALSPQGDQPQHF
NA | few | TRBJ2-3 | TRBV3-1 | TGTGCCAGCAGCCAAGATAGCCCCGCGAAGGATACGCAGTATTTT | CASSQDSPAKDTQYF
TRBD2 | NA | TRBJ2-5 | TRBV4-3 | TGCGCCAGCAGCCAAGGTAGCGGGGGCCAAGAGACCCAGTACTTC | CASSQGSGGQETQYF
NA | NA | TRBJ2-3 | TRBV6-2/TRBV6-3 | TGTGCCAGCAGTTCCCAGAGAGATACGCAGTATTTT | CASSSQRDTQYF
TRBD1 | NA | TRBJ2-7 | TRBV20-1 | TGCAGTGCTATCCCCGGGACAGGGTCTTACGAGCAGTACTTC | CSAIPGTGSYEQYF
NA | once | TRBJ1-6 | TRBV4-3 | TGCGCCAGCAGCCAAGATGTAGGGGTTGGGTCACCCCTCCACTTT | CASSQDVGVGSPLHF
NA | NA | TRBJ2-1 | TRBV25-1 | TGTGCCAGCAGTGAATGGGAGAGCGATGAGCAGTTCTTC | CASSEWESDEQFF
NA | NA | TRBJ2-7 | TRBV7-9 | TGCGCCAGCAGCTCAGGGCGTCACGAGCAGTACTTC | CASSSGRHEQYF
TRBD1 | NA | TRBJ1-1 | TRBV11-3 | TGTGCCAGCAGTAGTACAGGGGTCACTGAAGCTTTCTTT | CASSSTGVTEAFF
TRBD1 | NA | TRBJ2-4 | TRBV20-1 | TGCAGTGCTGGGATAACAGGGGACGGGGAGACCCGGTACTTC | CSAGITGDGETRYF
TRBD1 | NA | TRBJ2-5 | TRBV12-3/TRBV12-4 | TGTGCCAGCAGTGGACAGGGTTTAGGGGAGACCCAGTACTTC | CASSGQGLGETQYF
TRBD1 | NA | TRBJ2-5 | TRBV7-9 | TGTGCCAGCAGCTTGACAGGGGAATTGAATGAGCAGTACTTC | CASSLTGELNEQYF